This TCR beta chain derives from a study of blood T cell repertoires in COVID-19. Study details: Samples of COVID-19 (acute and convalescent) were obtained from the United States, Italy and Spain.

This table comes from immunoSEQ multiplex PCR, and its TCRdb copy is limited to in-frame clones, with some not included. The table lists 210,000 or so clones, 75% to 85% of them singletons, with roughly 4.5% in the top ten. All enrollees were about 18 to 89 years old and from 20 to 25 US areas. Cohorts were determined from participant-reported clinical history. Trimming stripped 4 bases from V and 6 bases from J, with 9 bases between. CDR1 GTSNPN and CDR2 SVGIG come from the germline V gene (reference sequence). The CDR3 covers 12 residues. The V gene is TRBV30, the J gene TRBJ2-2; no clear D. The TCR comes from a man under 40 with acute COVID-19. The sequenced material came from PBMCs or T cells enriched from blood (not recorded which). The CDR3 spells CAWTRGSGELFF. DNA of the CDR3: TGTGCCTGGACCAGAGGATCCGGGGAGCTGTTTTTT.